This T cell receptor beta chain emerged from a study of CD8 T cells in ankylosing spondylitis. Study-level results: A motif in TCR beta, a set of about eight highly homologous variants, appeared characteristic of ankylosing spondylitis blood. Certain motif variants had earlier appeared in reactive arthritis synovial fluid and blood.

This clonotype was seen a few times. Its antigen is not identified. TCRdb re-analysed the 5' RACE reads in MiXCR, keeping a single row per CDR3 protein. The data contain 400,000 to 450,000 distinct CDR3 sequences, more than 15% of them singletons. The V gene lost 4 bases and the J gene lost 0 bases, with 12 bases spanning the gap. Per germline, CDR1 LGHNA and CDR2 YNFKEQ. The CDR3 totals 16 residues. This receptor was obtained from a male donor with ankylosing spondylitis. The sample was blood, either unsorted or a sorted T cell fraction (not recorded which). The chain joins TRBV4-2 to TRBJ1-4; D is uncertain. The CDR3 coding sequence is TGTGCCAGCAGCCGCCAGCCCACAACAACTAATGAAAAACTGTTTTTT. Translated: CASSRQPTTTNEKLFF.